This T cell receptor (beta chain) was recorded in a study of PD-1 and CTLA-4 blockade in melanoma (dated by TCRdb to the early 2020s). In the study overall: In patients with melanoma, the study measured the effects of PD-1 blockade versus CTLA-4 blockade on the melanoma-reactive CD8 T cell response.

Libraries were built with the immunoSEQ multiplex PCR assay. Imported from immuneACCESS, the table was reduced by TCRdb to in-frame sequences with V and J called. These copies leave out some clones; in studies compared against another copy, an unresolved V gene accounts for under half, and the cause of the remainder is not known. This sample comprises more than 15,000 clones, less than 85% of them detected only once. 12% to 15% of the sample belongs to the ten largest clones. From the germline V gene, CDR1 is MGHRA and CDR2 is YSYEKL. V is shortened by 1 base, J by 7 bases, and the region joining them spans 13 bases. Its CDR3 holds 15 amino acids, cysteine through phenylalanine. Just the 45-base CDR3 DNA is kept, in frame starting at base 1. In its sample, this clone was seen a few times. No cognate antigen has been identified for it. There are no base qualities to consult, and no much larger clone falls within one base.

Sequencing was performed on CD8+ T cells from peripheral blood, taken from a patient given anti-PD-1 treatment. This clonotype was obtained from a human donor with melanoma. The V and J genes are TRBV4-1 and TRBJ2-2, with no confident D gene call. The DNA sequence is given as TGCGCCAGCAGCCAAGGTCTAGATAGAAGCGGGGAGCTGTTTTTT. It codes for CASSQGLDRSGELFF.